Following are 24 T cell receptor beta chains from one sample sequenced in a study of cytomegalovirus exposure and HLA in healthy donors (TCRdb year 2017). To prepare the library, the immunoSEQ multiplex PCR assay was applied. For the multiplex PCR, a mixture combining 60 forward primers for TCR Vbeta segments and 13 reverse primers for TCR Jbeta segments was used. TCRdb obtained this table from immuneACCESS and retained in-frame rearrangements with V and J assigned. These tables miss some clones; where compared with another copy, unresolved V genes account for less than half of the shortfall, and the remainder is unexplained. In this sample the table shows 140,000 to 150,000 clones, around 9.7% of which occur a single time. 1.8% of the sample lies in the top ten. Sequences were obtained from PBMCs. These TCRs come from a man aged 50 to 59 in good health and CMV-seronegative.

This clone was detected a few times. The chain recombines TRBV30 with TRBJ1-1; weak D call: TRBD1 (6 bases). The germline V gene has CDR1 GTSNPN and CDR2 SVGIG (reference sequence). Trimming left V 2 bases short and J 5 bases short, with 9 bases between. The CDR3 runs 12 residues. The chain's CDR3 is CAWSQGRTEAFF. The CDR3 DNA reads as TGTGCCTGGAGTCAGGGGCGGACTGAAGCTTTCTTT.

This clone was picked up a small number of times. The gene calls are TRBV19 and TRBJ2-7, with TRBD2 matching over 8 bases. The CDR3 loop spans 13 amino acids. Losses at the gene ends were 10 bases for V and 6 bases for J; bases not matched to a gene: 11. CDR1 is LNHDA and CDR2 is SQIVND in the germline V gene (reference sequence). CDR3 loop: CAIGTGGPREQYF. In DNA form, the CDR3 reads TGTGCCATTGGAACGGGAGGGCCCCGCGAGCAGTACTTC. The full variable domain, its missing parts supplied by reference TRBV19 and TRBJ2-7, is DGGITQSPKYLFRKEGQNVTLSCEQNLNHDAMYWYRQDPGQGLRLIYYSQIVNDFQKGDIAEGYSVSREKKESFPLTVTSAQKNPTAFYLCAIGTGGPREQYFGPGTRLTVT.

V gene TRBV6-6 combines with J gene TRBJ2-5; D perhaps matches TRBD2 (5 bases). The CDR3 runs 11 residues. The germline V gene encodes CDR1 MNHNY and CDR2 SVGAGI (reference sequence). The ends were cut back, 6 bases at V and 11 bases at J, with 13 bases in the middle. Written as DNA, the CDR3 is TGTGCCAGCAGCCAAGGAGGAGAGCAGTACTTC. Translation: CASSQGGEQYF.

This clone was seen more than once but under ten times. The rearrangement uses TRBV19 and TRBJ1-5, with D possibly being TRBD1 (5 bases). The CDR3 length is 13 residues. Germline lookup yields CDR1 LNHDA and CDR2 SQIVND (reference sequence). Trimming removed 5 bases from V and 4 bases from J, with 9 bases in between. CDR3 nucleotides: TGTGCCAGTAGTTCTCAGGGAAATCAGCCCCAGCATTTT. It yields the protein CASSSQGNQPQHF.

The chain couples TRBV2 to TRBJ2-5; 13 bases map to TRBD2. Germline V gene data show CDR1 as SNHLY and CDR2 as FYNNEI. The CDR3 is made up of 18 amino acids. The V and J ends lost 7 bases and 2 bases, in that order; junction bases with no gene match: 13. The CDR3 spells CASTFGGLAGVTQETQYF. In nucleotides, the CDR3 is TGTGCCAGCACCTTTGGAGGACTAGCGGGGGTGACTCAAGAGACCCAGTACTTC.

The chain uses TRBV27 and TRBJ2-3, with D possibly being TRBD2 (5 bases). Germline V gene lookup returns CDR1 MNHEY and CDR2 SMNVEV (reference sequence). CDR3 length: 15 residues. Trimming removed 5 bases at V and 4 bases at J, with 16 bases between. The CDR3 DNA follows: TGTGCCAGCAGTCTCCCTCCGGGATCACCAGATACGCAGTATTTT. It is translated as CASSLPPGSPDTQYF.

This clone was recorded a few times. The chain joins TRBV2 to TRBJ1-1; D is possibly TRBD1 (6 bases). Trimming left V 8 bases short and J 1 base short, with 17 bases between. The V gene's germline CDR1 is SNHLY and CDR2 FYNNEI. The CDR3 runs to 15 residues. CDR3 coding DNA: TGTGCCAGCCTAACAACCGAGACAGGGAACACTGAAGCTTTCTTT. Protein: CASLTTETGNTEAFF.

The chain is built from TRBV13 and TRBJ2-5; TRBD2 aligns across 8 bases. Near its end, the DNA agrees better with TRBJ2-7, so the J call may be wrong. Germline loops: CDR1 PRHDT, CDR2 FYEKMQ (reference sequence). The CDR3 contains 17 residues. The CDR3, as DNA: TGTGCCAGCAGCTTAGGGACCGGGAGGGGGGCCGCCTACGAGCAGTACTTC. Translating it yields CASSLGTGRGAAYEQYF.

The V and J genes are TRBV2 and TRBJ2-3, with TRBD2 as a possible D gene (6 bases). Deletions cut 9 bases from V and 4 bases from J, with 20 bases between. CDR3 length: 15 residues. Germline V gene lookup returns CDR1 SNHLY and CDR2 FYNNEI. The CDR3 bases are TGTGCCAGTCGGGACTCACTCAGGAGCCCAGATACGCAGTATTTT. This encodes CASRDSLRSPDTQYF.

This chain uses TRBV29-1 with TRBJ2-3; 8 nucleotides line up with TRBD1. V dropped 4 bases and J dropped 5; count of bases not matched to a gene: 5. The CDR3 sequence is 13 residues long. Germline assignment: CDR1 SQVTM and CDR2 ANQGSEA. The CDR3 region has the DNA TGCAGCGTTGGACAGGGGTCCGGAGATACGCAGTATTTT. The encoded protein is CSVGQGSGDTQYF.

This clone was picked up a small number of times. This rearrangement joins TRBV19 to TRBJ1-4; D gene ambiguous. V was shortened by 2 bases and J by 8 bases, with 6 bases between the two germline ends. This CDR3 spans 12 amino acids. CDR1 and CDR2 (germline): LNHDA, SQIVND (reference sequence). In DNA form, the CDR3 reads TGTGCCAGTAGTATACGGGAGGAAAAACTGTTTTTT. Translated: CASSIREEKLFF.

This clone was seen a handful of times. The chain is built from TRBV18 and TRBJ2-7, with a weak D call TRBD2 (5 bases). This CDR3 is built from 13 residues. The V end was cut by 5 bases, the J end by 5 bases, with 13 bases between. CDR1 is KGHSH, CDR2 LQKENI, per germline. CDR3 DNA sequence: TGTGCCAGCTCAAGAACTAGGACGGACGAGCAGTACTTC. This sequence encodes CASSRTRTDEQYF.

The genes are TRBV11-3 and TRBJ2-7; D possibly corresponds to TRBD2 (5 bases). CDR1 and CDR2 (germline): SGHNT, YENEEA. Trimming cost V 1 base and J 6 bases, with 7 bases left between them. The CDR3 consists of 12 residues. The CDR3: CASSLVGVEQYF. The CDR3 bases are TGTGCCAGCAGCTTAGTGGGAGTCGAGCAGTACTTC.

The V call is TRBV19, the J call TRBJ1-3; perhaps TRBD1 as D (6 bases). The CDR3 loop spans 17 amino acids. The ends were cut back, 5 bases at V and 0 bases at J, with 17 bases in the middle. Per germline, CDR1 LNHDA and CDR2 SQIVND (reference sequence). The CDR3 bases are TGTGCCAGTAGTGACGGACAGTTCGGTAGCTCTGGAAACACCATATATTTT. Its translation: CASSDGQFGSSGNTIYF.

The rearrangement joins TRBV12-5 to TRBJ1-2; 7 bases match TRBD1. V dropped 5 bases and J dropped 1; count of bases not matched to a gene: 7. Per the germline V gene, CDR1 is LGHNT and CDR2 is FRNRAP. The CDR3 extends over 15 amino acids. The DNA for the CDR3 is TGTGCTAGTGGTCAACCGGGACAGATTAACTATGGCTACACCTTC. This gives the protein CASGQPGQINYGYTF.

This clone was seen only a few times. The chain recombines TRBV2 with TRBJ1-4, with 7 bases identical to TRBD1. The V gene's germline CDR1 is SNHLY and CDR2 FYNNEI. CDR3 length: 14 residues. Losses at the gene ends were 1 base for V and 7 bases for J; bases not matched to a gene: 3. CDR3 sequence (DNA): TGTGCCAGCAGTGAAGTAGGGGGCGGTGAAAAACTGTTTTTT. As protein: CASSEVGGGEKLFF.

The chain combines TRBV6-5 with TRBJ2-5; 7 bases agree with TRBD2. Unmatched junction bases numbered 8, after V lost 6 bases and J lost 4 bases. Per the germline V gene, CDR1 is MNHEY and CDR2 is SVGAGI. There are 14 residues in the CDR3. CDR3: CASRSSGGGETQYF. CDR3 DNA sequence: TGTGCCAGCAGGTCTAGTGGGGGGGGAGAGACCCAGTACTTC.

This clone was counted between two and nine times. This chain links TRBV19 with TRBJ1-2, with a tentative D call TRBD1 (5 bases). Trimming removed 3 bases from V and 6 bases from J, with 8 bases in between. Germline V lookup: CDR1 LNHDA, CDR2 SQIVND (reference sequence). There are 12 residues in the CDR3. CDR3 protein: CASSIGGNGYTF. The CDR3 nucleotides are TGTGCCAGTAGTATCGGGGGTAATGGCTACACCTTC. Based on the CDR3 plus reference TRBV19 and TRBJ1-2, the full variable domain is DGGITQSPKYLFRKEGQNVTLSCEQNLNHDAMYWYRQDPGQGLRLIYYSQIVNDFQKGDIAEGYSVSREKKESFPLTVTSAQKNPTAFYLCASSIGGNGYTFGSGTRLTVV.

This clone showed up just a few times. The V gene is TRBV10-3, the J gene TRBJ2-1; 11 bases are shared with TRBD2. The V gene end was trimmed by 11 bases and the J gene end by 5 bases; junction bases not matched to a gene: 8. Per germline, CDR1 ENHRY and CDR2 SYGVKD. CDR3 size: 14 residues. DNA of the CDR3: TGTGCCGGCTCCGGGACTAGCGGAGACAATGAGCAGTTCTTC. Translated, it gives CAGSGTSGDNEQFF.

The chain joins TRBV10-1 to TRBJ2-3, with a tentative D call TRBD2 (6 bases). The CDR3 consists of 16 residues. Trimming took off 2 bases at V and 2 bases at J, with 14 bases between the two ends. From germline, CDR1 is WNHNN and CDR2 SYGVQD (reference sequence). The CDR3 nucleotides are TGCGCCAGCAGTGAGGGCAGAGGACTAAACACAGATACGCAGTATTTT. It codes for CASSEGRGLNTDTQYF.

The chain links TRBV19 to TRBJ1-2; D ambiguous. The V end was cut by 5 bases, the J end by 0 bases, with 13 bases between. The CDR3 is made up of 15 amino acids. Germline V gene sequence: CDR1 LNHDA, CDR2 SQIVND (reference sequence). The CDR3 reads CASSSLAYSNYGYTF. CDR3 in DNA: TGTGCCAGTAGTTCCTTAGCCTACTCTAACTATGGCTACACCTTC.

This clone was detected a few times. This chain uses TRBV4-1 with TRBJ2-7, with D hard to call. V was cut by 0 bases and J by 0 bases, with 6 bases left in between. The CDR3 has 14 amino acids. Germline V gene lookup returns CDR1 MGHRA and CDR2 YSYEKL. CDR3 bases: TGCGCCAGCAGCCAAGAACACCGCTCCTACGAGCAGTACTTC. Encoded protein: CASSQEHRSYEQYF.

The table lists this clone with a few counts. This chain uses TRBV4-2 with TRBJ2-4; D is ambiguous. This CDR3 spans 14 amino acids. In germline, CDR1 is LGHNA, CDR2 YNFKEQ. V lost 0 bases, J lost 6 bases, and 9 bases lay in between. The CDR3 DNA is TGTGCCAGCAGCCAAGAAAGTGGAGCAAACATTCAGTACTTC. Translated: CASSQESGANIQYF.

This clone has only a few counts. J is TRBJ1-3 and V is TRBV6-5; 7 bases match TRBD1. The length of the CDR3 is 15 residues. The ends lost 6 bases at V and 0 bases at J; junction bases unmatched: 5. In germline, CDR1 is MNHEY, CDR2 SVGAGI. The CDR3 loop is CASRADRDSGNTIYF. The CDR3 DNA is TGTGCCAGCAGAGCTGACAGGGACTCTGGAAACACCATATATTTT.